The clone carrying this T cell receptor (beta chain) has a handful of counts. This sample stems from a study of T cells in Graves' hyperthyroidism and ophthalmopathy. V gave up 8 bases and J gave up 9 bases, with 11 bases separating them. The CDR3 has 12 amino acids. The V gene's germline CDR1 is MNHNS and CDR2 SASEGT. Using RNA transcripts as the source, TCR beta CDR3 regions were amplified. With the HTBI primer set, the TCR CDR3 went through a first round of RT-PCR. Each CDR3 protein is one row after TCRdb ran MiXCR on the multiplex PCR reads. The sample consists of fewer than 450,000 distinct CDR3 sequences, about 18% of them appearing once.

The chain carries TRBV6-1 and TRBJ1-6; D might be TRBD1 (5 bases). This receptor was identified in a woman in her 30s with Graves' hyperthyroidism that later progressed to Graves' ophthalmopathy. Sequenced sample: blood. CDR3 loop: CASDEGISPLHF. CDR3 DNA sequence: TGTGCCAGCGATGAGGGGATTTCACCCCTCCACTTT.